This entry lists 9 T cell receptor beta chains sequenced from one sample in a study of blood T cell repertoires in COVID-19 (dated by TCRdb to 2018 to 2021). Libraries were made using the immunoSEQ multiplex PCR assay. Entries here come from immuneACCESS through TCRdb and include only in-frame sequences with V and J called. Some clones fail to appear in such tables; in the studies checked, an unresolved V gene covers under half of the shortfall, and the cause of the remainder is unknown. Present in this sample are 120,000 or so clones, approximately 85% of which were seen just once. The ten top clones hold over 10% of the sample. The sample consisted of peripheral blood. These receptors came from a human donor in a cohort sampled during active COVID-19.

The V and J genes are TRBV7-9 and TRBJ2-7, with TRBD2 matching 8 bases. The junction had 3 bases not matched to a gene; V was cut back by 1 base and J by 1 base. The CDR3 totals 15 residues. Germline lookup yields CDR1 SEHNR and CDR2 FQNEAQ (reference sequence). The CDR3 DNA reads TGTGCCAGCAGCTTAGATCGGGGGGGTTCCTACGAGCAGTACTTC. Its protein is CASSLDRGGSYEQYF.

CDR3 loop: CSVDGVEETVEGETQYF. CDR3 nucleotides: TGCAGCGTTGATGGGGTGGAGGAGACGGTAGAGGGTGAGACCCAGTACTTC. This chain connects TRBV29-1 to TRBJ2-5, with D possibly being TRBD2 (5 bases). CDR1 and CDR2 (germline): SQVTM, ANQGSEA. The CDR3 is 17 residues long. Trimming shortened V by 3 bases and J by 5 bases, and 25 bases separated the two germline ends.

V is TRBV2 and J is TRBJ1-1; 10 bases line up with TRBD1. The junction had 4 bases not matched to a gene; V was cut back by 6 bases and J by 6 bases. This CDR3 spans 13 amino acids. From germline, CDR1 is SNHLY and CDR2 FYNNEI. CDR3 coding DNA: TGTGCCAGCAGCTCGACAGGGGGCTCTGAAGCTTTCTTT. Translated: CASSSTGGSEAFF.

This rearrangement joins TRBV5-6 to TRBJ2-5; weak D call: TRBD2 (7 bases). Trimming left V 0 bases short and J 5 bases short, with 14 bases between. The CDR3 extends over 15 amino acids. Germline CDR1 and CDR2: SGHDT and YYEEEE. CDR3 bases: TGTGCCAGCAGCTTGGACGGGGGGCCTGGGGAGACCCAGTACTTC. Its protein is CASSLDGGPGETQYF.

The genes are TRBV7-2 and TRBJ2-3; 9 bases line up with TRBD2. The CDR3 totals 15 residues. Germline assignment: CDR1 SGHTA and CDR2 FQGNSA. V trimming: 2 bases; J trimming: 5 bases; junction bases outside the gene matches: 5. DNA for the CDR3: TGTGCCAGCAGCTTACGGCTAGCGGGGTTAGATACGCAGTATTTT. Translation gives CASSLRLAGLDTQYF.

This clone was observed a handful of times. The chain links TRBV14 to TRBJ2-5; possibly TRBD2 for D (7 bases). Between the trimmed V and J ends, which lost 4 bases and 5 bases, there was a span of 17 bases. The CDR3 runs to 15 residues. The germline gives CDR1 SGHDN, CDR2 FVKESK. CDR3 sequence (DNA): TGTGCCAGCAGCCGCGACGGGGGGCCGGGGGAGACCCAGTACTTC. As protein: CASSRDGGPGETQYF.

The chain joins TRBV11-2 to TRBJ2-7; D is possibly TRBD1 (6 bases). The CDR3 runs to 12 residues. V lost 4 bases and J lost 5, with 9 bases in between. Germline assignment: CDR1 SGHAT and CDR2 FQNNGV. The CDR3 reads CASSSQGDEQYF. The CDR3 nucleotides are TGTGCCAGCAGCTCACAGGGAGACGAGCAGTACTTC. Based on the CDR3 plus reference TRBV11-2 and TRBJ2-7, the full variable domain is EAGVAQSPRYKIIEKRQSVAFWCNPISGHATLYWYQQILGQGPKLLIQFQNNGVVDDSQLPKDRFSAERLKGVDSTLKIQPAKLEDSAVYLCASSSQGDEQYFGPGTRLTVT.

This clone was seen repeatedly, ten times or more. V gene TRBV13 combines with J gene TRBJ2-1, with 10 bases matching TRBD2. The CDR3 covers 14 residues. Germline loops: CDR1 PRHDT, CDR2 FYEKMQ (reference sequence). V lost 5 bases and J lost 9; bases outside the gene matches: 7. CDR3 in DNA: TGTGCCAGCAGCCCCTTATCTAGCGGGGGTGAGCAGTTCTTC. Protein product: CASSPLSSGGEQFF.

This clone was seen a few times. The V and J genes are TRBV7-9 and TRBJ2-7, with 7 positions matching TRBD1. The junction had 12 bases not matched to a gene; V was cut back by 3 bases and J by 7 bases. This CDR3 has 15 amino acids. CDR1 is SEHNR, CDR2 FQNEAQ, per germline (reference sequence). The CDR3 protein is CASSFWGDRVGEQYF. Here the CDR3 DNA reads TGTGCCAGCAGCTTTTGGGGAGACAGGGTTGGTGAGCAGTACTTC.